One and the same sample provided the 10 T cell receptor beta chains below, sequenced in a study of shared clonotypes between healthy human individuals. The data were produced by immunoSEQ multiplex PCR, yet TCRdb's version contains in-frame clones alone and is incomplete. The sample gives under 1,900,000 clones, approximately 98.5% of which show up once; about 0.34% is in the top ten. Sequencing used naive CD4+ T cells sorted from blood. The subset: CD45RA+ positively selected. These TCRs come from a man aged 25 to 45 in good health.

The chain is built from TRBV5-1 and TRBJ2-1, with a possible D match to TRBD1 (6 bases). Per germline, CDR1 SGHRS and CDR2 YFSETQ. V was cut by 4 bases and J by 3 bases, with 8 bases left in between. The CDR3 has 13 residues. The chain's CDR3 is CASSQGNYNEQFF. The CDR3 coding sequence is TGCGCCAGCAGCCAGGGGAACTACAATGAGCAGTTCTTC. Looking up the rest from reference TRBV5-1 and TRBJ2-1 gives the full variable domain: KAGVTQTPRYLIKTRGQQVTLSCSPISGHRSVSWYQQTPGQGLQFLFEYFSETQRNKGNFPGRFSGRQFSNSRSEMNVSTLELGDSALYLCASSQGNYNEQFFGPGTRLTVL.

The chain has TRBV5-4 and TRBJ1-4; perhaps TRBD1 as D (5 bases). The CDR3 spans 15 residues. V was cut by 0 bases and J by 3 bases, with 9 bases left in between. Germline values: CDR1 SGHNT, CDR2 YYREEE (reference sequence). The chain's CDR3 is CASSLVQGANEKLFF. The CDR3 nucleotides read TGTGCCAGCAGCTTGGTTCAGGGAGCTAATGAAAAACTGTTTTTT. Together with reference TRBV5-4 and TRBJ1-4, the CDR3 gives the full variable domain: ETGVTQSPTHLIKTRGQQVTLRCSSQSGHNTVSWYQQALGQGPQFIFQYYREEENGRGNFPPRFSGLQFPNYSSELNVNALELDDSALYLCASSLVQGANEKLFFGSGTQLSVL.

DNA for the CDR3: TGTGCCAGCAGTTTGACAGGGGGCTCCTACGAGCAGTACTTC. Its translation is CASSLTGGSYEQYF. The V call is TRBV28, the J call TRBJ2-7; 9 positions match TRBD1. The V and J ends lost 3 bases and 0 bases, in that order; junction bases with no gene match: 0. The germline V gene encodes CDR1 MDHEN and CDR2 SYDVKM. The CDR3 sequence is 14 residues long.

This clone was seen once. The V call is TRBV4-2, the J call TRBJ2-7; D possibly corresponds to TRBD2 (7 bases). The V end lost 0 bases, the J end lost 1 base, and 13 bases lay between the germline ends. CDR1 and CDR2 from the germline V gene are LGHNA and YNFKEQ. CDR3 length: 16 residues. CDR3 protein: CASSQDPAGASYEQYF. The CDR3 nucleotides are TGTGCCAGCAGCCAAGATCCGGCGGGGGCGTCCTACGAGCAGTACTTC.

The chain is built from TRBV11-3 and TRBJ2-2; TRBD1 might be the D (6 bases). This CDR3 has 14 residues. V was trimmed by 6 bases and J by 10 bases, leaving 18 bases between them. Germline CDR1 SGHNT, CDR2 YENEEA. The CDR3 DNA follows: TGTGCCAGCAGTTACGGGACACCGAGCGAGGAGCTGTTTTTT. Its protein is CASSYGTPSEELFF.

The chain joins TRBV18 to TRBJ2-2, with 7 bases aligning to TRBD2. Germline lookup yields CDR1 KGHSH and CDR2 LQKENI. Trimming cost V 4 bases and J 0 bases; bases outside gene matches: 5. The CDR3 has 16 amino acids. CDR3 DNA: TGTGCCAGCTCACAACGGACTAGGGCGAACACCGGGGAGCTGTTTTTT. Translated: CASSQRTRANTGELFF.

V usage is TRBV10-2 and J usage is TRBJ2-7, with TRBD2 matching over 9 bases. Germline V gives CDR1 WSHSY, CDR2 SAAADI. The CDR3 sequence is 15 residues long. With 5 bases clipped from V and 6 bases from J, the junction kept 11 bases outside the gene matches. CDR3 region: CASSPSLAGVVEQYF. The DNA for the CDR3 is TGCGCCAGCAGTCCCTCTTTAGCGGGAGTGGTCGAGCAGTACTTC.

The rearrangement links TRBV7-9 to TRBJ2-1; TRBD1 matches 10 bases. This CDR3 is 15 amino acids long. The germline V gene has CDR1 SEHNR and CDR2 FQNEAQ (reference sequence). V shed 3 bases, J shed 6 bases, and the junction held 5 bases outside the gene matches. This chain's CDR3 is CASSLTGTGVNEQFF. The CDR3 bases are TGTGCCAGCAGCTTGACCGGGACAGGGGTCAATGAGCAGTTCTTC.

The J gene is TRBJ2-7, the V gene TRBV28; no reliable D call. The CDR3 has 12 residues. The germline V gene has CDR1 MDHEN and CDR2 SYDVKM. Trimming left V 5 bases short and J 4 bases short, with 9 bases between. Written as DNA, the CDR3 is TGTGCCAGCAGTACAGATTCTTACGAGCAGTACTTC. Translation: CASSTDSYEQYF.

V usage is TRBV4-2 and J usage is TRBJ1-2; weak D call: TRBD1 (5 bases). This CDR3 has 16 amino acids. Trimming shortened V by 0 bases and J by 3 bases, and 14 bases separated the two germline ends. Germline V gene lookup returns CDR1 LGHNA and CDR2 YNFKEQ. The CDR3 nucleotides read TGTGCCAGCAGCCAAGAGGGGCAGGAAATCTACTATGGCTACACCTTC. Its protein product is CASSQEGQEIYYGYTF.